What follows are 30 T cell receptor beta chains derived from one specimen sequenced in a study of T cell changes during pregnancy in multiple sclerosis. Sequencing used immunoSEQ multiplex PCR; TCRdb keeps in-frame clones, though not all of them. The sample comprises around 62,000 clones, 80% to 90% of which are singletons, and roughly 2.7% rests with the top ten. Material: peripheral blood, obtained in the first trimester of pregnancy. The receptors originated from a female donor with multiple sclerosis, enrolled in a pregnancy study.

The chain recombines TRBV6-5 with TRBJ1-2; 8 bases fit TRBD1. The CDR3 is 13 residues long. V lost 4 bases to trimming and J lost 8 bases; unmatched junction nucleotides: 6. The germline gives CDR1 MNHEY, CDR2 SVGAGI. CDR3: CASSLTGESGYTF. Here the CDR3 DNA reads TGTGCCAGCAGTTTGACAGGGGAAAGCGGCTACACCTTC.

V and J are TRBV5-1 and TRBJ2-2; the D is unclear. V lost 0 bases, J lost 1 base, and 10 bases lay in between. The CDR3 runs 16 residues. From germline, CDR1 is SGHRS and CDR2 YFSETQ. The CDR3 here is CASSLAGDLNTGELFF. In DNA, the CDR3 is TGCGCCAGCAGCTTGGCCGGAGATCTGAACACCGGGGAGCTGTTTTTT. The complete variable domain, with remaining parts taken from reference TRBV5-1 and TRBJ2-2, reads KAGVTQTPRYLIKTRGQQVTLSCSPISGHRSVSWYQQTPGQGLQFLFEYFSETQRNKGNFPGRFSGRQFSNSRSEMNVSTLELGDSALYLCASSLAGDLNTGELFFGEGSRLTVL.

The chain has TRBV12-5 and TRBJ2-7; TRBD1 might be the D (6 bases). Trimming left V 7 bases short and J 0 bases short, with 10 bases between. The CDR3 extends over 13 amino acids. The germline gives CDR1 LGHNT, CDR2 FRNRAP. CDR3 sequence reads: CASALDSSYEQYF. Written as DNA, the CDR3 is TGTGCTAGTGCCTTGGACAGCTCCTACGAGCAGTACTTC.

The chain recombines TRBV30 with TRBJ1-2; 8 nucleotides line up with TRBD1. Germline trimming cut 3 bases from V and 8 bases from J; bases unmatched to any gene: 2. Germline CDR1 reads GTSNPN; CDR2 reads SVGIG (reference sequence). This CDR3 is 11 amino acids long. Written as DNA, the CDR3 is TGTGCCTGGAGCTCAGGGGGCGGCTACACCTTC. Encoded protein: CAWSSGGGYTF.

The chain recombines TRBV4-3 with TRBJ1-5; D is possibly TRBD1 (6 bases). The V end lost 0 bases, the J end lost 3 bases, and 9 bases lay between the germline ends. CDR3 length: 15 amino acids. Germline CDR1 and CDR2: LGHNA and YSLEER. CDR3 DNA: TGCGCCAGCAGCCAAGAGGGGGGGCACAATCAGCCCCAGCATTTT. It specifies CASSQEGGHNQPQHF.

This clone was seen a handful of times. The CDR3 nucleotides read TGTGCCAGCAGTGACGACAGGGCTGGGCAGCCCCAGCATTTT. This translates into CASSDDRAGQPQHF. The chain recombines TRBV2 with TRBJ1-5; 7 bases match TRBD1. This CDR3 has 14 amino acids. CDR1 and CDR2 (germline): SNHLY, FYNNEI. V shed 3 bases and J 7 bases; nucleotides not matched to a gene: 6.

The CDR3 loop is CAWSGLSAGGQYF. CDR3 sequence (DNA): TGTGCCTGGAGTGGCCTATCAGCCGGAGGGCAGTATTTT. The V and J genes are TRBV30 and TRBJ2-3, with a tentative D call TRBD2 (5 bases). The V gene lost 1 base and the J gene lost 11 bases, with 16 bases spanning the gap. The CDR3 is made up of 13 amino acids. Germline CDR1 GTSNPN, CDR2 SVGIG (reference sequence).

This rearrangement joins TRBV7-6 to TRBJ2-2; TRBD2 might be the D (6 bases). Trimming took off 1 base at V and 5 bases at J, with 8 bases between the two ends. The V gene's germline CDR1 is SGHVS and CDR2 FNYEAQ. The length of the CDR3 is 14 residues. The CDR3 sequence: CASSLVAGTGELFF. The CDR3 DNA reads TGTGCCAGCAGCTTAGTGGCGGGGACCGGGGAGCTGTTTTTT.

This chain links TRBV18 with TRBJ2-1, with 7 nucleotides matching TRBD1. Germline V gene data show CDR1 as KGHSH and CDR2 as LQKENI. The CDR3 spans 14 residues. V lost 4 bases and J lost 5; bases outside the gene matches: 5. CDR3 DNA: TGTGCCAGCTCACTTAATGGACAGGACAATGAGCAGTTCTTC. Translating it yields CASSLNGQDNEQFF.

A single count supports this clone. V gene TRBV7-9 combines with J gene TRBJ2-3; tentative D call: TRBD1 (5 bases). The length of the CDR3 is 14 residues. Between the trimmed V and J ends, which lost 5 bases and 3 bases, there was a span of 12 bases. Germline CDR1 and CDR2: SEHNR and FQNEAQ (reference sequence). The CDR3 bases are TGTGCCAGCAGCCAACAGGCCTTAACAGATACGCAGTATTTT. Translating it yields CASSQQALTDTQYF.

This chain uses TRBV6-5 with TRBJ2-7; tentative D call: TRBD1 (6 bases). CDR1 is MNHEY, CDR2 SVGAGI, per germline. The CDR3 is 15 amino acids. V gave up 5 bases and J gave up 2 bases, with 16 bases separating them. Here the CDR3 reads CASSPGDTMTYEQYF. The DNA for the CDR3 is TGTGCCAGCAGTCCCGGGGACACAATGACCTACGAGCAGTACTTC.

This clone was seen more than once but under ten times. This sequence joins TRBV9 and TRBJ1-1; 10 bases fit TRBD1. CDR3 length: 16 amino acids. The germline V gene has CDR1 SGDLS and CDR2 YYNGEE. V was pared by 4 bases and J by 4 bases, with 10 bases of the junction left unmatched. The CDR3 sequence is CASSLSLDRGFTEAFF. The DNA of the CDR3 is TGTGCCAGCAGCCTATCCTTGGACAGGGGGTTCACTGAAGCTTTCTTT.

In its sample, this clone was seen once. The chain uses TRBV4-2 and TRBJ1-1; D is unresolved. V lost 1 base and J 1 base, leaving 7 bases between the germline ends. CDR1 LGHNA and CDR2 YNFKEQ come from the germline V gene. The CDR3 is 14 residues long. CDR3 nucleotides: TGTGCCAGCAGCCAAGTCGAGGGGAACACTGAAGCTTTCTTT. Encoded protein: CASSQVEGNTEAFF.

The J gene is TRBJ2-1, the V gene TRBV4-2; 11 bases agree with TRBD2. Trimming at V came to 7 bases and at J to 6 bases, leaving 14 bases not matched to a gene. Germline V lookup: CDR1 LGHNA, CDR2 YNFKEQ. This CDR3 has 17 residues. The DNA of the CDR3 is TGTGCCAGCACCCCCGTGGGACTAGCGGCGACCTTCAATGAGCAGTTCTTC. This sequence encodes CASTPVGLAATFNEQFF.

This clone appeared once. The rearrangement links TRBV19 to TRBJ1-5; the D gene is possibly TRBD1 (6 bases). The length of the CDR3 is 15 residues. The germline V gene has CDR1 LNHDA and CDR2 SQIVND (reference sequence). Trimming shortened V by 3 bases and J by 3 bases, and 12 bases separated the two germline ends. The CDR3 loop is CASSIQQGPNQPQHF. CDR3 sequence (DNA): TGTGCCAGTAGTATCCAACAGGGTCCCAATCAGCCCCAGCATTTT.

The chain recombines TRBV18 with TRBJ2-3, with D possibly TRBD2 on 7 matching bases. The CDR3 is made up of 15 amino acids. Germline lookup yields CDR1 KGHSH and CDR2 LQKENI. V was pared by 3 bases and J by 2 bases, with 12 bases between. The CDR3 DNA follows: TGTGCCAGCTCACCGGGGGGGCCAACCACAGATACGCAGTATTTT. Amino acids: CASSPGGPTTDTQYF.

The J gene is TRBJ2-3, the V gene TRBV27; 7 bases line up with TRBD1. This CDR3 comprises 14 residues. V dropped 6 bases and J dropped 4; count of bases not matched to a gene: 7. Germline values: CDR1 MNHEY, CDR2 SMNVEV (reference sequence). CDR3 sequence (DNA): TGTGCCAGCAGGTGGACAGGTGGGGCAGATACGCAGTATTTT. This sequence encodes CASRWTGGADTQYF.

This clone has just a few counts. This CDR3 reads CASSSTGGNWETQYF. CDR3 DNA: TGTGCCAGCAGCTCGACAGGGGGCAACTGGGAGACCCAGTACTTC. The chain combines TRBV7-2 with TRBJ2-5; 10 nucleotides line up with TRBD1. CDR3 length: 15 residues. Germline lookup yields CDR1 SGHTA and CDR2 FQGNSA. V shed 4 bases, J shed 5 bases, and the junction held 7 bases outside the gene matches.

This sequence joins TRBV5-8 and TRBJ1-1; 8 nucleotides match TRBD1. The ends lost 0 bases at V and 4 bases at J; junction bases unmatched: 5. Germline loops: CDR1 SGHTS, CDR2 YDEGEE. The CDR3 sequence is 15 residues long. The CDR3 sequence: CASSLEQGAITEAFF. The CDR3 DNA is TGTGCCAGCAGCTTGGAGCAGGGGGCGATCACTGAAGCTTTCTTT.

V and J are TRBV19 and TRBJ1-5, with 7 nucleotides matching TRBD1. The CDR3 runs 15 residues. The V gene end was trimmed by 5 bases and the J gene end by 4 bases; junction bases not matched to a gene: 8. Germline lookup yields CDR1 LNHDA and CDR2 SQIVND (reference sequence). CDR3 nucleotide sequence: TGTGCCAGTAGTGGTTCATTACAGGGGAATCAGCCCCAGCATTTT. This encodes CASSGSLQGNQPQHF.

This sequence joins TRBV6-6 and TRBJ1-5; D ambiguous. This CDR3 spans 15 amino acids. CDR1 MNHNY and CDR2 SVGAGI come from the germline V gene (reference sequence). Trimming stripped 2 bases from V and 0 bases from J, with 8 bases between. CDR3 DNA sequence: TGTGCCAGCAGTTACGGCCCTTATAGCAATCAGCCCCAGCATTTT. It translates to CASSYGPYSNQPQHF.

This clone was seen once. The rearrangement uses TRBV7-2 and TRBJ2-2, with TRBD2 matching over 10 bases. This CDR3 contains 16 residues. Trimming cost V 5 bases and J 5 bases; bases outside gene matches: 8. The V gene's germline CDR1 is SGHTA and CDR2 FQGNSA. CDR3 in amino acids: CASSPTGTSVTGELFF. As DNA, the CDR3 is TGTGCCAGCAGCCCGACCGGGACTAGCGTGACCGGGGAGCTGTTTTTT. Filled out from reference TRBV7-2 and TRBJ2-2, the complete variable domain reads GAGVSQSPSNKVTEKGKDVELRCDPISGHTALYWYRQSLGQGLEFLIYFQGNSAPDKSGLPSDRFSAERTGGSVSTLTIQRTQQEDSAVYLCASSPTGTSVTGELFFGEGSRLTVL.

The rearrangement uses TRBV19 and TRBJ2-2; possibly TRBD1 for D (6 bases). CDR1 LNHDA and CDR2 SQIVND come from the germline V gene (reference sequence). Trimming cost V 2 bases and J 7 bases, with 11 bases left between them. The CDR3 has 14 residues. The CDR3 DNA is TGTGCCAGTAGTATAACAGGGATTGACGGGGAGCTGTTTTTT. Protein product: CASSITGIDGELFF.

This chain connects TRBV25-1 to TRBJ1-5; possible D gene TRBD1, 6 bases. CDR1 is MGHDK, CDR2 SYGVNS, per germline. The CDR3 runs to 14 residues. Trimming stripped 4 bases from V and 4 bases from J, with 11 bases between. The CDR3, as DNA: TGTGCCAGCAGTGCGACAGGAAAAAATCAGCCCCAGCATTTT. It is translated as CASSATGKNQPQHF.

The chain is built from TRBV4-2 and TRBJ1-2; TRBD1 matches at 7 bases. The CDR3 spans 14 residues. The V segment lost 2 bases and the J segment 6 bases; nucleotides outside the gene matches: 6. Germline V gene data show CDR1 as LGHNA and CDR2 as YNFKEQ. The CDR3 reads CASSQKTGSDGYTF. CDR3 bases: TGTGCCAGCAGCCAAAAGACAGGGAGCGATGGCTACACCTTC.

The rearrangement joins TRBV29-1 to TRBJ2-5, with D maybe TRBD1 (7 bases). CDR3 size: 14 residues. Germline loops: CDR1 SQVTM, CDR2 ANQGSEA. Deletions cut 6 bases from V and 3 bases from J, with 17 bases between. CDR3 nucleotide sequence: TGCAGCGTCGCAGGGGGGAGTGGGGAAGAGACCCAGTACTTC. Its protein product is CSVAGGSGEETQYF.

This chain joins TRBV7-6 and TRBJ2-5; 8 nucleotides line up with TRBD1. The J call may be wrong; the DNA end is better matched by TRBJ2-7. This CDR3 has 16 residues. CDR1 and CDR2 (germline): SGHVS, FNYEAQ. CDR3 bases: TGTGCCAGCAGCCCAGAGGACAGGGCTCCCACCTACGAGCAGTACTTC. This encodes CASSPEDRAPTYEQYF.

This chain uses TRBV10-2 with TRBJ2-3; TRBD2 aligns across 9 bases. This CDR3 has 17 residues. J was trimmed by 0 bases and V by 8 bases; bases with no gene match: 12. Germline V lookup: CDR1 WSHSY, CDR2 SAAADI. CDR3 coding DNA: TGCGCCAGCGGGCCGGGGCTTCTAGCGGGAAGCACAGATACGCAGTATTTT. As protein: CASGPGLLAGSTDTQYF.

V is TRBV2 and J is TRBJ1-5; 9 positions match TRBD1. J lost 4 bases, V lost 7 bases, and 5 bases had no gene match. The length of the CDR3 is 14 residues. Germline CDR1 reads SNHLY; CDR2 reads FYNNEI. CDR3: CASNTGTGNQPQHF. CDR3 DNA sequence: TGTGCCAGCAACACTGGGACAGGGAATCAGCCCCAGCATTTT.

This clone was counted a single time. The chain combines TRBV29-1 with TRBJ1-5; D remains unclear. The germline CDR1 and CDR2 sequences are SQVTM and ANQGSEA. CDR3 length: 12 amino acids. The V end lost 0 bases, the J end lost 5 bases, and 5 bases lay between the germline ends. The DNA of the CDR3 is TGCAGCGTTGAAGATCCAGATCAGCCCCAGCATTTT. It is translated as CSVEDPDQPQHF.